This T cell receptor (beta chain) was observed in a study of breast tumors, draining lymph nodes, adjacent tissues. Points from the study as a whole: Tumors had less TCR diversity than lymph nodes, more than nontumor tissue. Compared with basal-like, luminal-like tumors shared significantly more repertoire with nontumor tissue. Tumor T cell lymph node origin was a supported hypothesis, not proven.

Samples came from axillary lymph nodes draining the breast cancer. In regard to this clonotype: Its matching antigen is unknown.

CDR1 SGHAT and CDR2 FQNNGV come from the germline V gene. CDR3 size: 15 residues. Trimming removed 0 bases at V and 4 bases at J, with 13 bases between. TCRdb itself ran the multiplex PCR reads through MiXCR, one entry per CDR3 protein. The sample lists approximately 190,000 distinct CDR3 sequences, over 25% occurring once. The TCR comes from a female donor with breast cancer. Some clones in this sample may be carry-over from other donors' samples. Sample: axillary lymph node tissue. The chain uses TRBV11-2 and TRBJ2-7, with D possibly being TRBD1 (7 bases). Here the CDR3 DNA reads TGTGCCAGCAGCTTAGACAGGGGGGCACCGTACGAGCAGTACTTC. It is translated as CASSLDRGAPYEQYF.